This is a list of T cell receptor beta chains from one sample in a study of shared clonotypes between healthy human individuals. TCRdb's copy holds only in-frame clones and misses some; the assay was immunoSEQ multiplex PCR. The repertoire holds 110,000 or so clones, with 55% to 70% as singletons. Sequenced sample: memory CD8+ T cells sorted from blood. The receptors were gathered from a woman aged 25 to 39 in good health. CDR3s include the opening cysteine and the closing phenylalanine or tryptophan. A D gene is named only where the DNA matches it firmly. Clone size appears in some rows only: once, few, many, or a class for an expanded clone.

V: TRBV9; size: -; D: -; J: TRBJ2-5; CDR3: CASSVALATQETQYF; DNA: TGTGCCAGCAGCGTAGCTCTAGCAACTCAAGAGACCCAGTACTTC
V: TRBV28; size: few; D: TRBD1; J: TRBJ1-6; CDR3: CASSSGTGDNSPLHF; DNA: TGTGCCAGCAGTTCCGGGACAGGCGATAATTCACCCCTCCACTTT
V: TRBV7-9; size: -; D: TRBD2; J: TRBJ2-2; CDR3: CASSFPVAGVTGELFF; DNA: TGTGCCAGCAGCTTCCCAGTTGCGGGAGTCACCGGGGAGCTGTTTTTT
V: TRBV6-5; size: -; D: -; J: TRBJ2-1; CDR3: CASSWDSSSYNEQFF; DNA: TGTGCCAGCAGTTGGGACTCCAGCTCCTACAATGAGCAGTTCTTC
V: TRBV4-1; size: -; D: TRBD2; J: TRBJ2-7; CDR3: CASSLLAGRLEQYF; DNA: TGCGCCAGCAGCCTACTAGCGGGGAGACTTGAGCAGTACTTC
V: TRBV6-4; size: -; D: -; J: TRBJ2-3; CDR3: CASSGGRSTDTQYF; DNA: TGTGCCAGCAGCGGGGGACGGAGCACAGATACGCAGTATTTT
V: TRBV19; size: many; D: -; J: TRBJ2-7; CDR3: CASSIDNYEQYF; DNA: TGTGCCAGTAGTATCGACAACTACGAGCAGTACTTC
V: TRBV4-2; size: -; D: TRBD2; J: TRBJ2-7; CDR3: CASSQSTSGSPSEQYF; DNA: TGTGCCAGCAGCCAATCGACTAGCGGGAGTCCCAGCGAGCAGTACTTC
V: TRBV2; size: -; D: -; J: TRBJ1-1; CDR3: CASSATGLNTEAFF; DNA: TGTGCCAGCAGTGCCACAGGGTTGAACACTGAAGCTTTCTTT
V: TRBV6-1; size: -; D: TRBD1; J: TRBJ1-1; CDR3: CASSEDPTGVGEAFF; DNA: TGTGCCAGCAGTGAAGACCCGACAGGGGTCGGGGAAGCTTTCTTT
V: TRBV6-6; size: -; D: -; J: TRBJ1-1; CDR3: CASSEGEEGNTEAFF; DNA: TGTGCCAGCAGTGAGGGAGAGGAGGGGAACACTGAAGCTTTCTTT
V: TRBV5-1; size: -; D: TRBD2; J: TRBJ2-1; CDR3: CASSPASGSYNEQFF; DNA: TGCGCCAGCAGCCCGGCTAGCGGGAGTTACAATGAGCAGTTCTTC
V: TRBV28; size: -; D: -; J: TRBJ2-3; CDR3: CASSEARGDTQYF; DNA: TGTGCCAGCAGTGAAGCCAGGGGAGATACGCAGTATTTT
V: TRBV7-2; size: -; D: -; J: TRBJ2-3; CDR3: CASSGYLDEQYF; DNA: TGTGCCAGCAGCGGGTATTTGGATGAGCAGTATTTT
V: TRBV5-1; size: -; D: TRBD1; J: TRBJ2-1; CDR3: CASSLNPGTGGISEQFF; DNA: TGCGCCAGCAGCTTGAACCCTGGGACAGGGGGGATCAGTGAGCAGTTCTTC
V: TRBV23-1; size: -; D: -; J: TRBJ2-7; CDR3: CASSQSSYEQYF; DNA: TGCGCCAGCAGTCAATCCTCCTACGAGCAGTACTTC
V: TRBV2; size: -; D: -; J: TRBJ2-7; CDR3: CASSGYEQYF; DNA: TGTGCCAGCAGTGGATACGAGCAGTACTTC
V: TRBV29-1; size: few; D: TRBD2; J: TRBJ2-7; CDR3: CSVEGGASGSDEQYF; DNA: TGCAGCGTTGAAGGGGGAGCTAGCGGGAGCGACGAGCAGTACTTC
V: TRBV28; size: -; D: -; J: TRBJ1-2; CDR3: CASSLANYGYTF; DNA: TGTGCCAGCAGTTTAGCTAACTATGGCTACACCTTC
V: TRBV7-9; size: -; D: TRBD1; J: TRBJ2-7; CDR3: CASSLGDRRGEQYF; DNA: TGTGCCAGCAGCTTGGGGGACAGGCGGGGCGAGCAGTACTTC
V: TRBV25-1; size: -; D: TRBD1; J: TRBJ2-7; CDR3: CASSEGAGGRGEQYF; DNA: TGTGCCAGCAGTGAAGGGGCAGGGGGCCGGGGCGAGCAGTACTTC
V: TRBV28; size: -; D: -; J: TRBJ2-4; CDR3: CASRPGSEGKNIQYF; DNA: TGTGCCAGCAGACCCGGGTCGGAAGGCAAAAACATTCAGTACTTC
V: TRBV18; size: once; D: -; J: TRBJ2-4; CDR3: CASSPYFGMLNIQYF; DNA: TGTGCCAGCTCACCCTACTTTGGGATGTTGAACATTCAGTACTTC
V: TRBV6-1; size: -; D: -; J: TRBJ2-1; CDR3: CASRLTGTLLNEQFF; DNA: TGTGCCAGCAGACTGACAGGGACTCTACTAAATGAGCAGTTCTTC
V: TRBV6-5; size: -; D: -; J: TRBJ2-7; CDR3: CASRWTGAYEQYF; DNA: TGTGCCAGCAGATGGACTGGAGCCTACGAGCAGTACTTC
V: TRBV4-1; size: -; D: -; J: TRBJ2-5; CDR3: CASSQGGPTETQYF; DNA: TGCGCCAGCAGCCAAGGAGGGCCCACGGAGACCCAGTACTTC
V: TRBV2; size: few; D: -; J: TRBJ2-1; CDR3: CAIPGQWRSNEQFF; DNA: TGTGCCATCCCCGGGCAGTGGCGGTCCAATGAGCAGTTCTTC
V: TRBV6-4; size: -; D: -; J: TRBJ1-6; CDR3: CASSDGGGNSPLHF; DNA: TGTGCCAGCAGTGACGGAGGGGGTAATTCACCCCTCCACTTT
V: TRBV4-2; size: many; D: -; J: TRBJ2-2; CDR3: CASSPGGETGELFF; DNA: TGTGCCAGCAGCCCCGGGGGAGAGACCGGGGAGCTGTTTTTT
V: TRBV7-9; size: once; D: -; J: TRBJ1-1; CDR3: CASSPGRTNTEAFF; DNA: TGTGCCAGCAGCCCGGGACGGACGAACACTGAAGCTTTCTTT
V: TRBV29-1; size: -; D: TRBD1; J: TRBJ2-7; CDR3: CSGGTGENGEQYF; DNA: TGCAGCGGGGGGACAGGGGAAAACGGGGAGCAGTACTTC
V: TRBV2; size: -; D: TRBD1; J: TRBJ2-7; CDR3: CASFRDSSYEQYF; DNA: TGTGCCAGCTTTCGGGACAGCTCCTACGAGCAGTACTTC
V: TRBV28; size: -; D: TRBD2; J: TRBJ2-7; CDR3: CASRSGGPRWEQYF; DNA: TGTGCCAGCAGGTCGGGAGGGCCCAGATGGGAGCAGTACTTC
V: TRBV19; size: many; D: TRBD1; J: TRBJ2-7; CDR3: CASSIWQGASLTEQYF; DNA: TGTGCCAGTAGTATTTGGCAGGGGGCTAGCTTGACTGAGCAGTACTTC
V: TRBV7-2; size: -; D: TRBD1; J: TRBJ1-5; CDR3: CASSLGPGTANQPQHF; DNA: TGTGCCAGCAGCTTAGGGCCCGGGACAGCTAATCAGCCCCAGCATTTT
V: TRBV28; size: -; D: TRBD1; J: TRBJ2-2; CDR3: CASSTGDHTAGELFF; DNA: TGTGCCAGCAGTACAGGGGATCATACAGCCGGGGAGCTGTTTTTT
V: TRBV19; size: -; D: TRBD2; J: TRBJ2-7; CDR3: CASSLGTSVEQYF; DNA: TGTGCCAGTAGTTTGGGGACTAGCGTGGAGCAGTACTTC
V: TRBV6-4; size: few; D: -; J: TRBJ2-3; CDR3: CASSGTATDTQYF; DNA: TGTGCCAGCAGTGGGACAGCCACAGATACGCAGTATTTT
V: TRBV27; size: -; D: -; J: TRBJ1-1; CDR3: CASSLGINTEAFF; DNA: TGTGCCAGCTCGCTAGGGATCAACACTGAAGCTTTCTTT
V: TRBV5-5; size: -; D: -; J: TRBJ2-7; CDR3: CASSGALREISYEQYF; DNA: TGTGCCAGCAGCGGGGCCCTCAGGGAAATCTCCTACGAGCAGTACTTC
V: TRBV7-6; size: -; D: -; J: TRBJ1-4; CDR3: CASSLGGNEKLFF; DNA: TGTGCCAGCAGCTTAGGGGGGAATGAAAAACTGTTTTTT
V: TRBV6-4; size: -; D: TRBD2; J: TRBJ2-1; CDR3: CASSEDPSGHNEQFF; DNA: TGTGCCAGCAGCGAGGATCCTAGCGGGCACAATGAGCAGTTCTTC
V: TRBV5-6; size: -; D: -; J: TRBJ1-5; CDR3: CASSLGAHNSNQPQHF; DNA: TGTGCCAGCAGCTTGGGGGCGCACAATAGCAATCAGCCCCAGCATTTT
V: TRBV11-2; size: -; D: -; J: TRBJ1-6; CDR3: CASSPGTPLHF; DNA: TGTGCCAGCAGTCCAGGGACACCCCTCCACTTT
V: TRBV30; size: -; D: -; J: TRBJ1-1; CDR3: CAWSVRANTEAFF; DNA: TGTGCCTGGAGTGTAAGGGCGAACACTGAAGCTTTCTTT
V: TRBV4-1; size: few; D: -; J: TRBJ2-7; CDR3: CASSPGPLLEAPYEQYF; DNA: TGCGCCAGCAGCCCGGGGCCCCTCCTGGAGGCTCCGTACGAGCAGTACTTC
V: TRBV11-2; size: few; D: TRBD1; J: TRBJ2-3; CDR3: CASSVTGADTQYF; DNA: TGTGCCAGCAGCGTCACAGGGGCAGATACGCAGTATTTT
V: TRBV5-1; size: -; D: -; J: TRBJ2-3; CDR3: CASSTTVITDTQYF; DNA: TGCGCCAGCAGCACGACAGTTATCACAGATACGCAGTATTTT